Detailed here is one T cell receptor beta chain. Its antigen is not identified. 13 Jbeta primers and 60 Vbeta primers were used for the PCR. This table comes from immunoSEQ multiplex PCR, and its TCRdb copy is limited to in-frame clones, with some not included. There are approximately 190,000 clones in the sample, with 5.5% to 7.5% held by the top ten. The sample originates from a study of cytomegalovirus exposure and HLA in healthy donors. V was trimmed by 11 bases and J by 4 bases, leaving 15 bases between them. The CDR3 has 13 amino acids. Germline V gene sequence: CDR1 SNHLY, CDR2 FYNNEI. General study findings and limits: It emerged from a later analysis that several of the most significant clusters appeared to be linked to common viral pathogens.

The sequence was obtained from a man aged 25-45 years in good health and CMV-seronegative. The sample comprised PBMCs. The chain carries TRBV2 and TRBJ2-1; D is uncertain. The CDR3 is CADSSILYNEQFF. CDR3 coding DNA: TGTGCCGACTCATCGATCCTTTACAATGAGCAGTTCTTC.